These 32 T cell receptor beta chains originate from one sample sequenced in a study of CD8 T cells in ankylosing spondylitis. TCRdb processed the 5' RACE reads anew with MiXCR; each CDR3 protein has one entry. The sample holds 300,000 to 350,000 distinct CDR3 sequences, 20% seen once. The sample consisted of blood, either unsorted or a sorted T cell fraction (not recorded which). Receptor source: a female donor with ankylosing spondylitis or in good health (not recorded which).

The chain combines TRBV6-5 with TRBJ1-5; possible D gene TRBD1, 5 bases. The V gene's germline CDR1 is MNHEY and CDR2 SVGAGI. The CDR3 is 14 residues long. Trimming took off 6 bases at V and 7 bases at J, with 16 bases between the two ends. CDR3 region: CASRYGGERQPQHF. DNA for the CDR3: TGTGCCAGCAGGTACGGGGGGGAGAGGCAGCCCCAGCATTTT.

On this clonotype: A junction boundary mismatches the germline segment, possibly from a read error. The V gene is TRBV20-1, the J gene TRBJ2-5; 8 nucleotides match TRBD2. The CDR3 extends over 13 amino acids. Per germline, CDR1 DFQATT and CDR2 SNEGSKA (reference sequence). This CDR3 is CSAREGPLETQYF. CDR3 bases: TGCAGTGCTCGGGAGGGACCTTTAGAGACCCAGTACTTT.

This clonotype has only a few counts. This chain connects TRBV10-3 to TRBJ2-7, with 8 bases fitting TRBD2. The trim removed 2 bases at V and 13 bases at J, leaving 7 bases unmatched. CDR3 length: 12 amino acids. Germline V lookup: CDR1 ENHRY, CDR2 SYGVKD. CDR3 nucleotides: TGTGCCATCAGTGAGACCAGCGGGAGTTTTTACTTC. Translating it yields CAISETSGSFYF.

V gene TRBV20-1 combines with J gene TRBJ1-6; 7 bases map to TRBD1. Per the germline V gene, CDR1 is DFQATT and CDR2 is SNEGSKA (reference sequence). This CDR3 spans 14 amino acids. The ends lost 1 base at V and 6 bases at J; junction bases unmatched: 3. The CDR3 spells CSARVPGGNSPLHF. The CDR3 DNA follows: TGCAGTGCTAGAGTTCCAGGGGGTAATTCACCCCTCCACTTT.

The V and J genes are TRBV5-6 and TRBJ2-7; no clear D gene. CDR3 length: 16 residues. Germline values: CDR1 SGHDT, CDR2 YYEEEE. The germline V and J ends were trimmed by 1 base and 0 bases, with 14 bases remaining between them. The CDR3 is CASSLRILRSSYEQYF. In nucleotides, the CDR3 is TGTGCCAGCAGCTTGAGGATCCTCAGGAGCTCCTACGAGCAGTACTTC.

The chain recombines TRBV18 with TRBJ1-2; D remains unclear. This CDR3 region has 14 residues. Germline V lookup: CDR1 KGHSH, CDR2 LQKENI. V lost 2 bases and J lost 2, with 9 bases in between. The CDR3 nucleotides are TGTGCCAGCTCACCATTATCACAGAACTATGGCTACACCTTC. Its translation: CASSPLSQNYGYTF.

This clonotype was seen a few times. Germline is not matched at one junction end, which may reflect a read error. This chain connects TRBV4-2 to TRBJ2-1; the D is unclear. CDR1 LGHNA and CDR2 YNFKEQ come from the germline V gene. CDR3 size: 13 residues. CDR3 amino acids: CASSQDRSDVRVF. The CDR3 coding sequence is TGTGCCAGCAGCCAAGATAGGTCGGACGTAAGGGTCTTC.

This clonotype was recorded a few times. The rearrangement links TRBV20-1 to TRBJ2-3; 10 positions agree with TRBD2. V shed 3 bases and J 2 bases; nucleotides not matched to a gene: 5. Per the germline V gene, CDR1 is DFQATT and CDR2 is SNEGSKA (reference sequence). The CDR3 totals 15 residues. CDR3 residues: CSASPSGSLTDTQYF. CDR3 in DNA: TGCAGTGCTAGCCCTAGCGGGAGCCTCACAGATACGCAGTATTTT.

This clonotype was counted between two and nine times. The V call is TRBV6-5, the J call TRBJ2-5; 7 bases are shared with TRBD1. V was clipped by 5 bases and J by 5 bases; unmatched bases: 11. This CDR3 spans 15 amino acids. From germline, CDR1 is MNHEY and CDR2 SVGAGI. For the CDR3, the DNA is TGTGCCAGCAGTCCTAACAGGGGCGCCTTCGAGACCCAGTACTTC. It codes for CASSPNRGAFETQYF.

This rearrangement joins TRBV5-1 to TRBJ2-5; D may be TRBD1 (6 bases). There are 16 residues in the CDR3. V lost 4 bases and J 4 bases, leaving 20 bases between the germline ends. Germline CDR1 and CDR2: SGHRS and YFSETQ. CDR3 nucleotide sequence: TGCGCCAGCAGCCTATATCCCGGACAGAGGGGAGAGACCCAGTACTTC. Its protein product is CASSLYPGQRGETQYF.

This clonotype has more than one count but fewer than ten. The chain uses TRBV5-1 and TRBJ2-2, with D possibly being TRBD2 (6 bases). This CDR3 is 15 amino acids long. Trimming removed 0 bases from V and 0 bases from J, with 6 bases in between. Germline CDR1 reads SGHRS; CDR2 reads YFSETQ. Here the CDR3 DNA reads TGCGCCAGCAGCTTGGGCGGGGCGAACACCGGGGAGCTGTTTTTT. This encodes CASSLGGANTGELFF.

The CDR3 region is CASSRLGPNTDTQYF. In DNA form, the CDR3 reads TGTGCCAGCAGTCGACTGGGACCCAACACAGATACGCAGTATTTT. The genes are TRBV6-4 and TRBJ2-3, with D possibly being TRBD1 or TRBD2 (5 bases each). Germline V gene sequence: CDR1 MRHNA, CDR2 SNTAGT. CDR3 length: 15 residues. Between the trimmed V and J ends, which lost 5 bases and 2 bases, there was a span of 14 bases.

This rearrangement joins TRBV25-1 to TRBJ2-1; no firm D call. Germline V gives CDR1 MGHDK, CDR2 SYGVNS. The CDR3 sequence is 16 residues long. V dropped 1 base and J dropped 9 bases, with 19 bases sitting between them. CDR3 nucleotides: TGTGCCAGCAGTGAATCACTTATCGGGCTAGACGGTGAGCAGTTCTTC. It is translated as CASSESLIGLDGEQFF.

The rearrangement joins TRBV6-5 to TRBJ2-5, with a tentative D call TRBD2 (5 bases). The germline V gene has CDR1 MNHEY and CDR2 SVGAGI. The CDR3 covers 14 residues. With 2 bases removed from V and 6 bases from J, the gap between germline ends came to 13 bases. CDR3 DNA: TGTGCCAGCAGTTACCTGGGAGTGGGTAAGACCCAGTACTTC. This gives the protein CASSYLGVGKTQYF.

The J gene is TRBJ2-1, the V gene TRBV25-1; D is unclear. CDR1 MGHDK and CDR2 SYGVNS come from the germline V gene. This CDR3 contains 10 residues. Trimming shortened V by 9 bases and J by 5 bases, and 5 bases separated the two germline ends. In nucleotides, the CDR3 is TGTGCCAGGACCGACAATGAGCAGTTCTTC. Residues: CARTDNEQFF.

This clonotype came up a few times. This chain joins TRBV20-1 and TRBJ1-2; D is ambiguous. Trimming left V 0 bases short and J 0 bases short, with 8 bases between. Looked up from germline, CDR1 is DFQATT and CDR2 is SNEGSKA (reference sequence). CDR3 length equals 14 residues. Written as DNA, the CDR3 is TGCAGTGCTAGAGAAGTACGTCCTAACTATGGCTACACCTTC. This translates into CSAREVRPNYGYTF.

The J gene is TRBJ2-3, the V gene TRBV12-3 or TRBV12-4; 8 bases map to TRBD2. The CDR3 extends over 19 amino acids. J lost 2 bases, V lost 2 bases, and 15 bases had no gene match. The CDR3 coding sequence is TGTGCCAGCAGTTTAAAGGGGAGGGGGGTAGCGGGAAACACAGATACGCAGTATTTT. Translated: CASSLKGRGVAGNTDTQYF.

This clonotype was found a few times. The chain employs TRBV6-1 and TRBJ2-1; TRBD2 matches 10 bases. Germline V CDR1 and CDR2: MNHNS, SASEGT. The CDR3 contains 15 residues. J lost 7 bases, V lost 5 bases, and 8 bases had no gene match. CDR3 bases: TGTGCCAGCAGTAGGAGCGGGAGGGAAGGGAATGAGCAGTTCTTC. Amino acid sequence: CASSRSGREGNEQFF.

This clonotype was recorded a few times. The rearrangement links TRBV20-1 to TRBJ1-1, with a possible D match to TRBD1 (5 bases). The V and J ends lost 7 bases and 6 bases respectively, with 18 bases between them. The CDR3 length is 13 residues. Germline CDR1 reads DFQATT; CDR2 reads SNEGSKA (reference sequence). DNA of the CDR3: TGCAGTGTATCGGGTCACTGGGGCGCTGAAGCTTTCTTT. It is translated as CSVSGHWGAEAFF.

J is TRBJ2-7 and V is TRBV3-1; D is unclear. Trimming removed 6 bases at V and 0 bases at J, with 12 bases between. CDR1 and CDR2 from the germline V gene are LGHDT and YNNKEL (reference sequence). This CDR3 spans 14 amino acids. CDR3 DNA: TGTGCCAGCAGGGCGACCGCAAACTCCTACGAGCAGTACTTC. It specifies CASRATANSYEQYF.

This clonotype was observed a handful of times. The CDR3 reads CASSYGLAGTQQYF. Here the CDR3 DNA reads TGTGCCAGCAGTTACGGGCTAGCGGGCACTCAGCAGTACTTC. V usage is TRBV6-2 or TRBV6-3 and J usage is TRBJ2-7; 8 nucleotides match TRBD2. The V and J ends lost 2 bases and 8 bases, in that order; junction bases with no gene match: 8. CDR1 and CDR2 from the germline V gene are MNHEY and SVGEGT. The CDR3 sequence is 14 residues long.

The CDR3 coding sequence is TGTGCCACCAGTGACCTGGACTGGGATGAGCAGTTCTTC. Translating gives CATSDLDWDEQFF. The chain employs TRBV24-1 and TRBJ2-1, with D possibly TRBD2 on 5 matching bases. V was clipped by 4 bases and J by 8 bases, with 11 bases between them. The CDR3 is 13 amino acids. In germline, CDR1 is KGHDR, CDR2 SFDVKD.

CDR3 in amino acids: CAISESVSKQYF. The CDR3 DNA sequence: TGTGCCATCAGTGAGTCGGTTTCTAAGCAGTATTTT. The chain uses TRBV10-3 and TRBJ2-3; no definite D call. The CDR3 consists of 12 residues. Germline CDR1 ENHRY, CDR2 SYGVKD. The ends were cut back, 0 bases at V and 11 bases at J, with 9 bases in the middle.

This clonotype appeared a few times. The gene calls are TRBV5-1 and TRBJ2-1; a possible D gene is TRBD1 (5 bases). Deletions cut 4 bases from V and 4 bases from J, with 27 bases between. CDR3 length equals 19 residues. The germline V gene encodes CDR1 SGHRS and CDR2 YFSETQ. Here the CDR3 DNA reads TGCGCCAGCAGCAATCTAGGGGTGAGAGCCGGCCTGCTTTACAATGAGCAGTTCTTC. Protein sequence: CASSNLGVRAGLLYNEQFF.

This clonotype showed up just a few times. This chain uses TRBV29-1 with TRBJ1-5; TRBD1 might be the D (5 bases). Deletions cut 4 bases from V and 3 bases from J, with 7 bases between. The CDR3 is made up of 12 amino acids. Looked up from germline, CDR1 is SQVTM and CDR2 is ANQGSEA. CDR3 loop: CSVGQLNQPQHF. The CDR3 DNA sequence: TGCAGCGTTGGACAGCTCAATCAGCCCCAGCATTTT.

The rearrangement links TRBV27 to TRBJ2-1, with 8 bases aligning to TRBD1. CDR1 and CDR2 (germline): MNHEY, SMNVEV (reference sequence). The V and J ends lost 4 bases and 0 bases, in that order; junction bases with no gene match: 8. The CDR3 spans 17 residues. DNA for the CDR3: TGTGCCAGCAGTTATCGGACAGGGATGAACTCCTACAATGAGCAGTTCTTC. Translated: CASSYRTGMNSYNEQFF.

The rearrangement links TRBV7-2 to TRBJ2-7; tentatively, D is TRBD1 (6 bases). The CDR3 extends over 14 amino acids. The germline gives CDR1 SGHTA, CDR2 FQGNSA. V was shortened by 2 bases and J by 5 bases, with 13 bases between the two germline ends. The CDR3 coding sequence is TGTGCCAGCAGCTTATCGTACAGGGTCCACGAGCAGTACTTC. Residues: CASSLSYRVHEQYF.

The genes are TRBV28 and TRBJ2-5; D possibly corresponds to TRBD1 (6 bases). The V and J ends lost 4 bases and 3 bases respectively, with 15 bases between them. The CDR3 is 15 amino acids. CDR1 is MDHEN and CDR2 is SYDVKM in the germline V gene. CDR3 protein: CASSYQTGFEETQYF. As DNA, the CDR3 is TGTGCCAGCAGTTACCAAACAGGGTTCGAAGAGACCCAGTACTTC. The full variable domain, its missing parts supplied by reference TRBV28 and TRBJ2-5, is DVKVTQSSRYLVKRTGEKVFLECVQDMDHENMFWYRQDPGLGLRLIYFSYDVKMKEKGDIPEGYSVSREKKERFSLILESASTNQTSMYLCASSYQTGFEETQYFGPGTRLLVL.

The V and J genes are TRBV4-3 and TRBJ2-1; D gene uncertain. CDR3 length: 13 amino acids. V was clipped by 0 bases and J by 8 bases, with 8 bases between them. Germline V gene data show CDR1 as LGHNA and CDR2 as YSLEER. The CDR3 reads CASSQDLDYEQFF. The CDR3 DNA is TGCGCCAGCAGCCAAGATCTTGACTATGAGCAGTTCTTC.

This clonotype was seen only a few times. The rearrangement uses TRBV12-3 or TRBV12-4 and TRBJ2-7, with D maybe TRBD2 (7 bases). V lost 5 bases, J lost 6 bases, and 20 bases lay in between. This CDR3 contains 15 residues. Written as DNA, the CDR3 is TGTGCCAGCAGTGCCGGGGGGCGGATGGCTGTCGAGCAGTACTTC. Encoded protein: CASSAGGRMAVEQYF.

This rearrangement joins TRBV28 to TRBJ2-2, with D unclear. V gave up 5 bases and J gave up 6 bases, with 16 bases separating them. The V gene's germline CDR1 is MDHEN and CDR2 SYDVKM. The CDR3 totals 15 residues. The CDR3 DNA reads TGTGCCAGCAGTATACATACGGGTCGGGCCGGGGAGCTGTTTTTT. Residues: CASSIHTGRAGELFF.

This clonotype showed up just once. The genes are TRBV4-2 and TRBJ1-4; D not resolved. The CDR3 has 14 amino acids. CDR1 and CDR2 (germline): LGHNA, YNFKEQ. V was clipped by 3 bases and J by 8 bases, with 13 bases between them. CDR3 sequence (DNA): TGTGCCAGCAGCCAGCGGGGAGGCGGGGAAAAACTGTTTTTT. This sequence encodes CASSQRGGGEKLFF.